This T cell receptor (beta chain) derives from a study of persistence of HIV-infected CD4 T cells (dated by TCRdb to 2019 to 2021). Looking at the study overall: The median time participants had been on suppressive ART was about 8 years. Peripheral blood samples of up to 180 mL were collected at multiple time points, except for a couple of participants, who underwent leukapheresis at a single time point. CMV- and HIV-1 Gag-responding CD4+ T cells were isolated from ART-treated individuals so that antigen-driven clonal expansion of HIV-1-infected cells could be examined. TCRbeta sequencing assessed the clonality of all cells in each sorted population, while proviral sequencing assessed the clonality of infected cells. In the cross-participant TCR cluster analysis, eight or nine participants were included for CMV and more than 5 participants were included for Gag.

The sample's treatment or condition label, decoded: suppressive antiretroviral therapy. A pool of overlapping 15-mer peptides from HIV-1 Gag, at about 0.92 ug per peptide per mL, was used to stimulate the cells. Responding CD4+ T cells were sorted on the basis of upregulation of both CD40 ligand and CD69. Participants were HIV-1-infected adults who started suppressive ART during chronic infection. Participants had undetectable plasma HIV-1 RNA below 50 copies/mL for at least 4 years. To be included, participants needed a CD4+ T cell count above 400 cells/uL and a positive CMV serology. Before stimulation, PBMCs were isolated using density centrifugation and then depleted of CD8+ T cells. CD8-depleted PBMCs were stimulated for about 19 hours with anti-CD28/CD49d costimulation, CD40-blocking antibody and enfuvirtide to prevent new infections. Cell sorting was performed on a Beckman Coulter MoFlo Legacy or XDP sorter, and dead cells were excluded with propidium iodide. Genomic DNA was extracted with the QIAamp DNA Mini Kit for samples above one million cells, otherwise with the Quick-DNA Microprep Kit.

The immunoSEQ hsTCRB assay version 4 in survey mode was used to sequence TCRbeta repertoires from genomic DNA. Genomic DNA was diluted to around 10 ng/uL, and up to 1 ug per sample was used for TCRbeta sequencing. The paper's data handling went like this. TCRbeta data were analyzed in ImmunoSeq Analyzer 3.0, with diversity computed on productive nucleotide rearrangements. Using the Immunarch R package, the improved Chao index served to estimate lower-bound TCR diversity and the Gini coefficient served to estimate clonality. Different nucleotide rearrangements encoding the same CDR3beta amino acid sequence were counted as distinct clonotypes. Differential abundance analysis identified TCRbeta sequences significantly enriched in antigen-responding cells relative to anti-CD3/anti-CD28-activated cells. GLIPH2 grouped TCRs by predicted peptide-MHC specificity, both within each participant and across combined participant data sets. TCRdb stores this immuneACCESS table with in-frame sequences only. Part of the clones is absent; in the studies checked, under half of the shortfall reflects unresolved V genes, and no reason is known for the rest. For V, J and clone size, that table is used; D and trimming come from the DNA. This sample lists 25,000 to 35,000 clones; 70% were detected once. The top ten hold roughly 1.3% of the sample.

On this clone itself: The antigen it recognizes is unknown. No qualities accompany the bases; no much larger clone lies one base away.

Relative to germline, V is missing 3 bases and J is missing 7 bases, with 6 bases of the junction outside any gene match. The CDR3 starts with the cysteine, ends with the phenylalanine, and has 15 residues. The read is trimmed to its CDR3 DNA, 45 bases read in frame from base 1. CDR1 and CDR2, looked up from the germline V gene, are SGHRS and YFSETQ. The full study reports these points: Bulk TCR analyses could not be restricted to the rare CMV-responding cells that actually carried HIV-1 proviruses. TCRbeta richness in CMV- and Gag-responding cells was significantly lower than in anti-CD3/anti-CD28-responding cells; CMV-responding cells had higher oligoclonality than CD3/CD28-stimulated and Gag-responding cells. Only a small number of individuals took part in the study, and the range of antigens tested was limited. A correlation was observed between TCR oligoclonality and proviral oligoclonality within the same sorted populations. Degenerate expanded CDR3beta sequences were enriched in antigen-responding cells, suggesting convergent selection of CD4+ responses to CMV and Gag.

The chain employs TRBV5-1 and TRBJ1-6, with TRBD1 identical over 8 junction bases. This clonotype was sampled from an adult man with HIV who was CMV-seropositive. Material: CD4+ T cells sorted from PBMCs after 18-hour stimulation, obtained from a patient who received antiretroviral therapy. Reading the label with the study, this specimen's cell subset or site is: CD40L+CD69+ CD4 T cells responding to HIV-1 Gag peptides. In nucleotides, the sequence is TGCGCCAGCAGCTCACACAGGGGGATGAATTCACCCCTCCACTTT. This sequence encodes CASSSHRGMNSPLHF. With all but the CDR3 taken from the reference TRBV5-1 and TRBJ1-6 genes, the full variable domain is: KAGVTQTPRYLIKTRGQQVTLSCSPISGHRSVSWYQQTPGQGLQFLFEYFSETQRNKGNFPGRFSGRQFSNSRSEMNVSTLELGDSALYLCASSSHRGMNSPLHFGNGTRLTVT.